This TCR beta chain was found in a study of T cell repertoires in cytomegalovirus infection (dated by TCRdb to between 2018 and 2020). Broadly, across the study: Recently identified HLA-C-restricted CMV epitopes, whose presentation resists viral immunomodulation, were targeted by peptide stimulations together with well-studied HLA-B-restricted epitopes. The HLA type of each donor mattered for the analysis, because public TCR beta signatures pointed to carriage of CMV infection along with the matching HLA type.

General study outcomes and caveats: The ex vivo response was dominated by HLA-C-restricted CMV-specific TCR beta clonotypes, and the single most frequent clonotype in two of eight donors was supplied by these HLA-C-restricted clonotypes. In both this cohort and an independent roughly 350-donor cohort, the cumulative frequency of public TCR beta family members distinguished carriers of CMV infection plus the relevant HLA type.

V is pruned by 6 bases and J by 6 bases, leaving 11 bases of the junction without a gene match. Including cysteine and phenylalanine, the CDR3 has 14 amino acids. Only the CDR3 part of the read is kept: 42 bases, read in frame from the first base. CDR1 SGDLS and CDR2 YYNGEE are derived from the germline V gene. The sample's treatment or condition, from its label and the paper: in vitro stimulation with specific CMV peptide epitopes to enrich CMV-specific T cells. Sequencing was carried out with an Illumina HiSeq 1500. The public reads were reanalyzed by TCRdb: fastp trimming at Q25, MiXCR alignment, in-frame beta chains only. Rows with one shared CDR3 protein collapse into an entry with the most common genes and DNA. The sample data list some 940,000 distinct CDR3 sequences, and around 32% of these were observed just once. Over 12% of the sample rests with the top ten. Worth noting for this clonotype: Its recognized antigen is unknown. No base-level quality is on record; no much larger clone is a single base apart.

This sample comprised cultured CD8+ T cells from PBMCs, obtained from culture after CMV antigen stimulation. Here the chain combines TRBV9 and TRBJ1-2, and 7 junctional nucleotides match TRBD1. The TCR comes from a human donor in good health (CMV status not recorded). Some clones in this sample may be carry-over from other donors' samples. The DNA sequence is TGTGCCAGCACCCAAGGGAAGGGGGCGCATGGCTACACCTTC. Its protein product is CASTQGKGAHGYTF.